The T cell receptor (beta chain) under discussion was sequenced for a study of shared clonotypes between healthy human individuals. CDR3 size: 13 residues. The V gene's germline CDR1 is MGHRA and CDR2 YSYEKL. V gave up 1 base and J gave up 6 bases, with 10 bases separating them. Concerning this clone: Antigen specificity is unknown.

Broader study findings: Lower generation probabilities were found for non-shared clonotypes than for those shared by all four donors.

Assay used: immunoSEQ multiplex PCR; TCRdb lists only in-frame clones, some missing. In the table there are fewer than 1.6 million clones, just under 99% of which are singletons. Material: naive CD4+ T cells sorted from blood. Stated subset: CD45RA+ positively selected. The source of this sequence is a man in his thirties or forties in good health. The rearrangement links TRBV4-1 to TRBJ2-7, with TRBD2 as a possible D gene (5 bases). Here the CDR3 reads CASSQGEGREQYF. CDR3 sequence (DNA): TGCGCCAGCAGCCAAGGAGAGGGCCGCGAGCAGTACTTC.